What follows is one T cell receptor beta chain and its context. The sample originates from a study of blood T cell repertoires in COVID-19. Study-level background: Researchers got acute and convalescent COVID-19 samples from the United States, Italy and Spain.

The J segment lost 4 bases and the V segment lost 6 bases, leaving 11 bases of the junction unmatched. CDR1 and CDR2 from the germline V gene are LGHNA and YSLEER. This CDR3 is 15 amino acids long. In the authors' workflow: Reference gene primer amplification in the assay estimated nucleated cell counts. TCRdb's copy holds only in-frame clones and misses some; the assay was immunoSEQ multiplex PCR. V, J and clone size derive from that table, while D and trimming were established from the DNA sequence. The sample lists tens of thousands of clones, approximately 89% occurring once. The sample comprised peripheral blood. This chain links TRBV4-3 with TRBJ1-2; 7 positions match TRBD1. The source of this sequence is a man aged 70-80 years with active or convalescent COVID-19. CDR3 residues: CASSQRAGGGYGYTF. The CDR3 DNA sequence: TGCGCCAGCAGTCAAAGGGCAGGGGGTGGCTATGGCTACACCTTC.